Listed below are T cell receptor beta chains from one sample, sequenced in a study of cytomegalovirus exposure and HLA in healthy donors. The repertoire was sequenced with immunoSEQ multiplex PCR; TCRdb's copy has only in-frame clones and lacks some. The data hold about 110,000 clones, with almost 90% observed a single time. The sample consisted of PBMCs. All receptors come from a woman younger than 30 in good health and CMV-seronegative. CDR3s include the opening cysteine and the closing phenylalanine or tryptophan. The D gene is left open where the match is weak.

J gene | D gene | V gene | CDR3 DNA | CDR3 protein
TRBJ2-5 | TRBD2 | TRBV2 | TGTGCCAGCAGAGCTAGCGGGGGGCCCCAAGAGACCCAGTACTTC | CASRASGGPQETQYF
TRBJ1-5 | TRBD1 | TRBV7-2 | TGTGCCAGCAGCTTATGGGCCGGGACAGGGGGCGATCAGCCCCAGCATTTT | CASSLWAGTGGDQPQHF
TRBJ1-2 | . | TRBV7-2 | TGTGCCAGCAGCTTGCAGGGATCAACTAACTATGGCTACACCTTC | CASSLQGSTNYGYTF
TRBJ2-1 | . | TRBV7-9 | TGTGCCAGCAGCGTCGGCTCCGCCGGAGACAATGAGCAGTTCTTC | CASSVGSAGDNEQFF
TRBJ2-7 | . | TRBV19 | TGTGCCAGTAGTATTCTGGACTCTCGGCAGGACGAGCAGTACTTC | CASSILDSRQDEQYF
TRBJ1-5 | . | TRBV28 | TGTGCCAGCAGTTTATTGATGCAGGGTGATCAGCCCCAGCATTTT | CASSLLMQGDQPQHF
TRBJ1-2 | . | TRBV15 | TGTGCCACCAGCGAAGACAGATATGGCTACACCTTC | CATSEDRYGYTF
TRBJ1-6 | . | TRBV28 | TGTGCCAGCAGTTTGGGCAGGGGCTATAATTCACCCCTCCACTTT | CASSLGRGYNSPLHF
TRBJ2-1 | . | TRBV4-3 | TGCGCCAGCAGCCAAGCGGTAAGCTCCTACAATGAGCAGTTCTTC | CASSQAVSSYNEQFF
TRBJ2-3 | . | TRBV9 | TGTGCCAGCAGCGTCGATGGACTCCGCAAGGATACGCAGTATTTT | CASSVDGLRKDTQYF